The 9 T cell receptor beta chains reported below all come from one sample, sequenced in a study of blood T cell repertoires in COVID-19. The table came from immunoSEQ multiplex PCR; TCRdb's copy has only in-frame clones and leaves some out. Seen here are around 190,000 clones, less than 85% observed once, and the top ten hold about 7%. Sequenced sample: peripheral blood. These receptors were taken from a human donor in a cohort sampled during active COVID-19.

V is TRBV12-5 and J is TRBJ2-3; 12 nucleotides match TRBD2. CDR3 length: 16 residues. Trimming cost V 5 bases and J 4 bases; bases outside gene matches: 7. Germline values: CDR1 LGHNT, CDR2 FRNRAP. The CDR3, as DNA: TGTGCTAGTGGTACGGGACTAGCGGGTATAGCAGATACGCAGTATTTT. This gives the protein CASGTGLAGIADTQYF.

The chain carries TRBV5-1 and TRBJ1-3, with D perhaps matching TRBD1 (6 bases). Looked up from germline, CDR1 is SGHRS and CDR2 is YFSETQ. The CDR3 length is 16 residues. The V gene lost 4 bases and the J gene lost 0 bases, with 14 bases spanning the gap. DNA for the CDR3: TGCGCCAGCAGCCCCACAGGGTTGGACTCTGGAAACACCATATATTTT. This sequence encodes CASSPTGLDSGNTIYF. Together with reference TRBV5-1 and TRBJ1-3, the CDR3 gives the full variable domain: KAGVTQTPRYLIKTRGQQVTLSCSPISGHRSVSWYQQTPGQGLQFLFEYFSETQRNKGNFPGRFSGRQFSNSRSEMNVSTLELGDSALYLCASSPTGLDSGNTIYFGEGSWLTVV.

This rearrangement joins TRBV15 to TRBJ2-1, with 9 positions matching TRBD1. From germline, CDR1 is LNHNV and CDR2 YYDKDF (reference sequence). The V gene end was trimmed by 5 bases and the J gene end by 6 bases; junction bases not matched to a gene: 8. The CDR3 runs to 15 residues. The CDR3 region is CATSRDRVVTNEQFF. The CDR3 DNA reads TGTGCCACCAGCCGGGACAGGGTGGTCACCAATGAGCAGTTCTTC.

This clone was recorded a few times. This chain links TRBV10-2 with TRBJ1-5; D possibly corresponds to TRBD1 (5 bases). The CDR3 length is 12 residues. Germline V gene sequence: CDR1 WSHSY, CDR2 SAAADI. V lost 3 bases to trimming and J lost 7 bases, with 7 bases between them. CDR3 sequence reads: CASSDQGQPQHF. In DNA, the CDR3 is TGCGCCAGCAGTGACCAGGGACAGCCCCAGCATTTT.

The genes are TRBV7-9 and TRBJ2-3; D ambiguous. CDR3 length: 12 residues. Looked up from germline, CDR1 is SEHNR and CDR2 is FQNEAQ (reference sequence). V lost 4 bases and J lost 6, with 8 bases in between. The CDR3 region is CASSYGSDTQYF. In DNA, the CDR3 is TGTGCCAGCAGCTACGGGTCGGATACGCAGTATTTT.

V gene TRBV19 combines with J gene TRBJ1-5; 8 bases fit TRBD1. There are 14 residues in the CDR3. V trimming: 10 bases; J trimming: 2 bases; junction bases outside the gene matches: 7. Per the germline V gene, CDR1 is LNHDA and CDR2 is SQIVND (reference sequence). CDR3 sequence reads: CATRPQGGNQPQHF. DNA of the CDR3: TGTGCCACCAGGCCACAGGGGGGCAATCAGCCCCAGCATTTT.

The genes are TRBV6-5 and TRBJ2-5, with 8 bases matching TRBD2. The CDR3 is 15 amino acids. V shed 5 bases, J shed 2 bases, and the junction held 7 bases outside the gene matches. Germline CDR1 MNHEY, CDR2 SVGAGI. The CDR3 protein is CASSHTSGAQETQYF. The CDR3 DNA follows: TGTGCCAGCAGTCACACTAGCGGCGCGCAAGAGACCCAGTACTTC.

The chain employs TRBV27 and TRBJ2-7; 7 bases line up with TRBD1. V shed 5 bases and J 4 bases; nucleotides not matched to a gene: 11. Looked up from germline, CDR1 is MNHEY and CDR2 is SMNVEV (reference sequence). The CDR3 extends over 15 amino acids. CDR3 residues: CASSLLRQGVYEQYF. As DNA, the CDR3 is TGTGCCAGCAGTCTCCTAAGGCAGGGGGTGTACGAGCAGTACTTC.

This clone has a single count. The V and J genes are TRBV7-3 and TRBJ2-3; TRBD1 matches at 7 bases. V was pared by 3 bases and J by 3 bases, with 3 bases of the junction left unmatched. Germline V gene lookup returns CDR1 SGHTA and CDR2 FQGTGA. The CDR3 has 14 amino acids. The CDR3 region is CASSFQTGTDTQYF. For the CDR3, the DNA is TGTGCCAGCAGCTTTCAGACAGGGACAGATACGCAGTATTTT.